This note documents a single TCR beta chain sequence. Its antigen target is currently unknown. This record comes from a study of CXCR3-negative and CXCR3-positive naive CD8 T cells (dated by TCRdb to the late 2010s). Regarding the complete study: About 150 million TRB reads were obtained in total, roughly 1.5 +/- 0.3 million reads per library. TRBV-TRBJ cluster analysis included naive subsets from a handful of donors and memory cells from 3 donors. Diversity and physicochemical repertoire analyses covered about a dozen donors pooled from two independent experiments.

For every CD8+ T cell subset, over 250,000 cells were flow-sorted straight into RLT lysis buffer, and each subset was sorted in triplicate. To keep memory contaminants out, a stringent definition of naive CD8+ T cells was applied: CD45RO-CCR7+CD27+CD95-. Standard density gradient centrifugation was used to isolate peripheral blood mononuclear cells from buffy coats. A FACSAria III was used to flow-sort naive CD8+ T cells into CXCR3-negative and CXCR3-positive populations. Total RNA was extracted from sorted cells using an RNeasy Mini Kit. Sequencing was performed on a NextSeq 550. The Human TCR Profiling Kit (MiLaboratory) was used to prepare UMI-labeled 5' RACE TRB cDNA libraries. cDNA synthesis used the entire amount of extracted RNA, and PCR amplification then used the entire amount of cDNA produced. Libraries were prepared in parallel with an identical number of PCR cycles. Processing in the source paper ran as follows. With a minimum of two reads required per UMI, MIGEC and MiXCR pulled out about 50,000 +/- 10,000 unique UMI-labeled TRB cDNA molecules from each library. An average of approximately 40,000 +/- 10,000 functional in-frame TRB CDR3 nucleotide clonotypes without stop codons was found per library. Diversity metrics, including normalized Shannon-Wiener and Chao1, were computed in VDJtools after downsampling to 5000 UMI-labeled TRB molecules per sample. Clonotype-size-weighted physicochemical properties of the central five CDR3 residues (interaction energy, strength, volume and Kidera factor 4) were computed in VDJtools. Following TCRdb reprocessing, every CDR3 protein sequence forms one entry, and DNA is not provided. TCRdb's processing, not the authors' own work, is the source of the V and J calls. This sample's table carries about 120,000 distinct CDR3 sequences. Around 0.38% of the sample is in the top ten clones.

The CDR3 goes from the cysteine to the phenylalanine over 15 residues. DNA was not recorded. Sequences SEHNR (CDR1) and FQNEAQ (CDR2) are obtained from the germline V gene (reference sequence). General study outcomes and caveats: CXCR3 expression partially decreased after cryopreservation, so most assays used freshly isolated PBMCs. Compared with CXCR3-negative naive cells, CXCR3-positive naive cells had TRB CDR3s with higher hydrophobicity (lower Kidera factor 4), lower energy, and higher strength and volume indices. Naive CXCR3-negative and CXCR3-positive cells from the same donor showed similar TRBV-TRBJ usage, whereas memory cells showed distinct patterns. Because surface CD5, which is linked to self-reactivity in mice, was comparable between the naive subsets, TCR interaction strength was also inferred from the physicochemical properties of TRB CDR3s. Comparably high repertoire diversity was found in both naive subsets, whereas much lower repertoire diversity was found in memory CD8+ T cells.

The sequenced sample was naive CXCR3+ CD8+ T cells from blood. The cell subset or site label corresponds to: CD45RO-CCR7+CD27+CD95- naive CD8+ T cells expressing CXCR3 (TNR3+). The TCR originated in a human donor in good health. Some clones in this sample may be carry-over from other donors' samples. The chain joins TRBV7-9 to TRBJ2-3; TCRdb designates TRBD1, a call that cannot be tested without DNA. CDR3 reads: CASSLVGQSTDTQYF.